This TCR beta chain was sequenced for a study of blood T cell repertoires in COVID-19. Study details: Samples representing acute and convalescent COVID-19 were sourced from the United States, Italy and Spain. PBMCs, B-cell-depleted T cells, or T cells were the source of the cDNA or gDNA that made up the material.

The authors' processing: The authors estimated nucleated cell counts from reference gene primer amplification. Here immunoSEQ multiplex PCR was the method, and the copy in TCRdb shows in-frame clones only, minus some. V and J calls and clone size are as listed in that table; D and trimming were resolved from the DNA. Of fewer than 350,000 clones listed, roughly 90% were seen once; the top ten hold less than 15%. The CDR3 length is 14 residues. V was pared by 6 bases and J by 3 bases, with 6 bases of the junction left unmatched. The germline gives CDR1 MNHEY, CDR2 SMNVEV (reference sequence). In Seattle, patients joined the study during active infection and were tracked longitudinally.

The clonotype comes from a woman in her 30s with COVID-19, enrolled during active disease. What was sequenced was peripheral blood. V is TRBV27 and J is TRBJ2-7, with 9 bases fitting TRBD1. As DNA, the CDR3 is TGTGCCAGCAGAATTGACAGGGGGGTCTACGAGCAGTACTTC. Its translation: CASRIDRGVYEQYF.